The 10 T cell receptor beta chains presented below share a single source sample, sequenced in a study of graft-versus-host responses after intestinal transplantation. Produced via immunoSEQ multiplex PCR; TCRdb's table is partial and in-frame only. The data contain 15,000 to 20,000 clones, over 70% of them seen just once; the ten biggest clones take up approximately 5.6%. The material sequenced was PBMCs, taken 110 days after intestinal transplant. These receptors were taken from a human patient who received an intestinal transplant, so some T cells may come from the graft donor.

The genes are TRBV9 and TRBJ2-2, with TRBD1 matching 9 bases. This CDR3 comprises 16 residues. Unmatched junction bases numbered 6, after V lost 0 bases and J lost 6 bases. Germline CDR1 reads SGDLS; CDR2 reads YYNGEE. The CDR3 loop reads CASSVVGQGTAGELFF. CDR3 sequence (DNA): TGTGCCAGCAGCGTAGTAGGACAGGGGACCGCCGGGGAGCTGTTTTTT.

The rearrangement links TRBV10-3 to TRBJ1-2, with a possible D match to TRBD1 (5 bases). V lost 2 bases and J 3 bases, leaving 19 bases between the germline ends. The CDR3 runs 17 residues. The V gene's germline CDR1 is ENHRY and CDR2 SYGVKD. The CDR3 DNA follows: TGTGCCATCAGTGAGGCTAGGGACCGGTTATGGGACTATGGCTACACCTTC. It specifies CAISEARDRLWDYGYTF.

The rearrangement joins TRBV6-6 to TRBJ1-5, with 7 bases fitting TRBD1. Germline V gene lookup returns CDR1 MNHNY and CDR2 SVGAGI (reference sequence). The CDR3 covers 15 residues. V lost 6 bases to trimming and J lost 6 bases; unmatched junction nucleotides: 11. CDR3 sequence (DNA): TGTGCCAGCAGCCGCGGGACAGAAGGAAGTCAGCCCCAGCATTTT. Translation gives CASSRGTEGSQPQHF.

The rearrangement joins TRBV10-3 to TRBJ1-2; a possible D gene is TRBD1 (5 bases). The CDR3 extends over 13 amino acids. The germline CDR1 and CDR2 sequences are ENHRY and SYGVKD. Deletions cut 4 bases from V and 7 bases from J, with 13 bases between. Written as DNA, the CDR3 is TGTGCCATCAGTGGCAGGGAGCAGGGTGGCTACACCTTC. Its translation: CAISGREQGGYTF.

The genes are TRBV28 and TRBJ2-2; 8 bases align to TRBD1. CDR3 length: 17 amino acids. The V gene end was trimmed by 4 bases and the J gene end by 2 bases; junction bases not matched to a gene: 9. CDR1 is MDHEN and CDR2 is SYDVKM in the germline V gene. CDR3 DNA sequence: TGTGCCAGCAGTTCCCCGGACAGGGAGGTAAACACCGGGGAGCTGTTTTTT. Translating it yields CASSSPDREVNTGELFF.

The CDR3 coding sequence is TGTGCCAGCAGCCCCCGGGGCGGATACCCCTCCTACGAGCAGTACTTC. It codes for CASSPRGGYPSYEQYF. This chain joins TRBV7-2 and TRBJ2-7; D could derive from TRBD1 or TRBD2 (5 bases each). V was clipped by 5 bases and J by 0 bases, with 17 bases between them. Germline V CDR1 and CDR2: SGHTA, FQGNSA. The CDR3 is 16 amino acids.

This clone was detected once. The J gene is TRBJ2-1, the V gene TRBV4-1; 10 bases fit TRBD2. The CDR3 has 17 amino acids. The V gene end was trimmed by 0 bases and the J gene end by 4 bases; junction bases not matched to a gene: 6. Germline V lookup: CDR1 MGHRA, CDR2 YSYEKL. The CDR3 is CASSQDPLAGEYNEQFF. CDR3 in DNA: TGCGCCAGCAGCCAAGATCCCCTAGCGGGAGAATACAATGAGCAGTTCTTC.

In nucleotides, the CDR3 is TGCGCCAGCCCCCCAGGTTCATTGGCGACAGAGAACACTGAAGCTTTCTTT. Residues: CASPPGSLATENTEAFF. This chain uses TRBV10-2 with TRBJ1-1; perhaps TRBD1 as D (5 bases). The ends were cut back, 8 bases at V and 1 base at J, with 23 bases in the middle. This CDR3 is built from 17 residues. Germline V gene data show CDR1 as WSHSY and CDR2 as SAAADI.

V gene TRBV18 combines with J gene TRBJ2-7; possible D gene TRBD1, 5 bases. The CDR3 covers 15 residues. From germline, CDR1 is KGHSH and CDR2 LQKENI. The V gene lost 0 bases and the J gene lost 3 bases, with 12 bases spanning the gap. The CDR3 protein is CASSPPGQAYYEQYF. CDR3 bases: TGTGCCAGCTCACCACCGGGGCAGGCCTACTACGAGCAGTACTTC.

The chain links TRBV7-6 to TRBJ2-1; TRBD1 might be the D (6 bases). CDR1 and CDR2 from the germline V gene are SGHVS and FNYEAQ. The V end was cut by 5 bases, the J end by 7 bases, with 27 bases between. The CDR3 has 18 amino acids. CDR3 sequence reads: CASSPSLVGGPAKNEQFF. The CDR3 coding sequence is TGTGCCAGCAGCCCATCATTAGTAGGGGGACCAGCGAAGAATGAGCAGTTCTTC. The full variable domain, its missing parts supplied by reference TRBV7-6 and TRBJ2-1, is GAGVSQSPRYKVTKRGQDVALRCDPISGHVSLYWYRQALGQGPEFLTYFNYEAQQDKSGLPNDRFSAERPEGSISTLTIQRTEQRDSAMYRCASSPSLVGGPAKNEQFFGPGTRLTVL.